This T cell receptor (beta chain) was sequenced for a study of molecular identifiers for immune sequencing clone quantification. Study outcomes and limitations: Under 1% of molecules in naive cells, but over 97% of effector molecules, belonged to clones above 20 RNA copies. Spiked Jurkat TCR RNA equivalent to one cell reportedly surfaced among some 1 million naive cells.

For this clonotype: Its matching antigen is unknown.

Naive CD8 T cells were sorted as CD8+CD4-CCR7+CD45RA+. In preparing bulk TCR libraries, previously described methods and listed TCR primers were used. MiXCR, run by TCRdb on the PCR reads, gives a single entry per CDR3 protein. This sample has hundreds of thousands of distinct CDR3 sequences; approximately 24% occur once, and the top ten carry 0.7% to 0.95%. After removal of 6 bases from V and 6 bases from J, the junction contained 11 bases not matched to a gene. Per germline, CDR1 MNHEY and CDR2 SMNVEV (reference sequence). The CDR3 length is 15 residues. The chain joins TRBV27 to TRBJ2-1, with 7 bases identical to TRBD2. The sample was naive CD8+ T cells from blood, with Jurkat cell RNA spiked in. Subset in this sample: FACS-sorted CD8+CD4-CCR7+CD45RA+ naive T cells. This TCR came from a human donor in good health. Some libraries in this study had Jurkat cell RNA spiked in. CDR3 bases: TGTGCCAGCAGCCCAAGCGGGACCCCTGGCAATGAGCAGTTCTTC. Its protein product is CASSPSGTPGNEQFF.